Listed here are 20 T cell receptor beta chains from one sample, sequenced in a study of Graves' ophthalmopathy and Graves' hyperthyroidism. Amplifying from RNA transcripts, the study obtained TCR beta CDR3 regions. First-round RT-PCR used HTBI primers; second-round multiplex PCR followed. From the multiplex PCR reads, TCRdb called clonotypes with MiXCR, one entry per CDR3 protein. This table holds about 380,000 distinct CDR3 sequences, over 15% found once. Sample: peripheral blood. These receptors originate from a woman in her late teens or twenties with stable Graves' hyperthyroidism.

This clonotype was detected many times. The genes are TRBV12-3 or TRBV12-4 and TRBJ2-7; D gene unclear. V lost 6 bases and J 0 bases, leaving 9 bases between the germline ends. There are 13 residues in the CDR3. The CDR3 protein is CASSFASSYEQYF. The CDR3 DNA reads TGTGCCAGCAGCTTTGCGTCCTCCTACGAGCAGTACTTC.

This clonotype was picked up many times. The V and J genes are TRBV2 and TRBJ2-2, with D hard to call. Germline CDR1 SNHLY, CDR2 FYNNEI. V was shortened by 5 bases and J by 6 bases, with 13 bases between the two germline ends. This CDR3 has 14 amino acids. CDR3 region: CASSPRVVAGELFF. DNA of the CDR3: TGTGCCAGCAGTCCCCGCGTGGTAGCCGGGGAGCTGTTTTTT.

The J gene is TRBJ1-5, the V gene TRBV20-1; possible D gene TRBD1, 6 bases. V was pared by 6 bases and J by 1 base, with 16 bases between. Per germline, CDR1 DFQATT and CDR2 SNEGSKA (reference sequence). The CDR3 extends over 15 amino acids. The CDR3 region is CSATGQSDSNQPQHF. The CDR3 DNA reads TGCAGTGCCACTGGACAGAGTGACAGCAATCAGCCCCAGCATTTT.

This chain links TRBV19 with TRBJ1-2, with D possibly matching TRBD1 (6 bases). CDR1 is LNHDA and CDR2 is SQIVND in the germline V gene (reference sequence). V lost 6 bases to trimming and J lost 8 bases, with 22 bases between them. The CDR3 spans 15 residues. The CDR3: CASRSFGGHRDGYTF. For the CDR3, the DNA is TGTGCCAGTAGATCGTTCGGGGGGCATCGGGACGGCTACACCTTC.

The chain employs TRBV6-1 and TRBJ1-1; tentative D call: TRBD1 (5 bases). In germline, CDR1 is MNHNS, CDR2 SASEGT. The V end was cut by 0 bases, the J end by 1 base, with 15 bases between. This CDR3 has 17 amino acids. The CDR3 DNA sequence: TGTGCCAGCAGTGAAGCGCTTTGGGGACGGCCGAACACTGAAGCTTTCTTT. Amino acids: CASSEALWGRPNTEAFF.

This clonotype was counted many times. The rearrangement joins TRBV11-1 to TRBJ2-5; either TRBD1 or TRBD2 may fit D (5 bases each). This CDR3 has 13 amino acids. Trimming pared 4 bases from V and 2 bases from J, leaving 8 bases between. The germline gives CDR1 SGHAT, CDR2 FQDESV (reference sequence). CDR3 sequence: CASSSGPQETQYF. DNA for the CDR3: TGTGCCAGCAGCTCGGGACCACAAGAGACCCAGTACTTC. Based on the CDR3 plus reference TRBV11-1 and TRBJ2-5, the full variable domain is EAEVAQSPRYKITEKSQAVAFWCDPISGHATLYWYRQILGQGPELLVQFQDESVVDDSQLPKDRFSAERLKGVDSTLKIQPAELGDSAMYLCASSSGPQETQYFGPGTRLLVL.

This chain joins TRBV24-1 and TRBJ2-5, with a possible D match to TRBD2 (6 bases). The CDR3 covers 16 residues. Germline V gene sequence: CDR1 KGHDR, CDR2 SFDVKD. Trimming cost V 1 base and J 0 bases, with 11 bases left between them. CDR3 coding DNA: TGTGCCACCAGTGATTTTGGCGGGGCGTACCAAGAGACCCAGTACTTC. It translates to CATSDFGGAYQETQYF.

This clonotype was picked up many times. The V and J genes are TRBV9 and TRBJ1-5, with 7 positions matching TRBD1. CDR1 SGDLS and CDR2 YYNGEE come from the germline V gene. CDR3 length equals 14 residues. J lost 0 bases, V lost 6 bases, and 3 bases had no gene match. CDR3 DNA: TGTGCCAGCAACCAGGGGGGTAGCAATCAGCCCCAGCATTTT. Translation gives CASNQGGSNQPQHF.

At least ten counts were recorded for this clonotype. The chain carries TRBV6-1 and TRBJ2-7; 7 positions agree with TRBD1. The V and J ends lost 2 bases and 3 bases, in that order; junction bases with no gene match: 7. Germline assignment: CDR1 MNHNS and CDR2 SASEGT. CDR3 size: 15 residues. This CDR3 reads CASSEWDSVFYEQYF. The DNA for the CDR3 is TGTGCCAGCAGTGAATGGGACAGCGTGTTCTACGAGCAGTACTTC.

This clonotype was seen repeatedly, ten times or more. The chain is built from TRBV6-1 and TRBJ1-2, with D hard to call. This CDR3 has 14 residues. The V gene's germline CDR1 is MNHNS and CDR2 SASEGT. The V end lost 6 bases, the J end lost 4 bases, and 15 bases lay between the germline ends. In nucleotides, the CDR3 is TGTGCCAGCAGCGCAACAGTTTTAGGCTATGGCTACACCTTC. Its protein is CASSATVLGYGYTF.

This clonotype has ten or more counts. The chain employs TRBV6-1 and TRBJ1-1, with 8 bases lining up with TRBD1. V was clipped by 6 bases and J by 11 bases; unmatched bases: 11. Germline values: CDR1 MNHNS, CDR2 SASEGT. CDR3 length: 13 residues. The CDR3 region is CASRTRTGIRAFF. The CDR3 DNA sequence: TGTGCCAGCAGGACCCGGACAGGGATTCGTGCTTTCTTT.

This clonotype appeared a single time. This may stem from a read error, because a much larger clone lies one nucleotide away. The chain has TRBV29-1 and TRBJ2-2; D is possibly TRBD1 or TRBD2 (5 bases each). V lost 5 bases and J 2 bases, leaving 12 bases between the germline ends. The length of the CDR3 is 14 residues. Germline V gene lookup returns CDR1 SQVTM and CDR2 ANQGSEA. The CDR3 spells CSVLGDPNTGELFF. The DNA of the CDR3 is TGCAGCGTTCTAGGGGACCCAAACACCGGGGAGCTGTTTTTT.

In its sample, this clonotype was seen a few times. V is TRBV7-9 and J is TRBJ1-2, with TRBD1 matching 9 bases. This CDR3 region has 15 residues. V lost 2 bases and J lost 4; bases outside the gene matches: 5. The V gene's germline CDR1 is SEHNR and CDR2 FQNEAQ (reference sequence). The CDR3 nucleotides read TGTGCCAGCAGCTTAAAAGGACAGGGGACCTATGGCTACACCTTC. Translated: CASSLKGQGTYGYTF.

The table lists this clonotype with a few counts. Because it lacks the conserved phenylalanine or tryptophan at the end, this CDR3 is likely a read error. V gene TRBV5-1 combines with J gene TRBJ1-2, with 7 bases identical to TRBD1. The CDR3 extends over 15 amino acids. V was pared by 5 bases and J by 5 bases, with 12 bases of the junction left unmatched. CDR1 and CDR2 from the germline V gene are SGHRS and YFSETQ. The CDR3 spells CASRSGWDSLYGYTL. In DNA, the CDR3 is TGCGCCAGCAGATCGGGGTGGGACAGTCTATATGGCTACACCCTC.

The sample holds a few counts of this clonotype. The V and J genes are TRBV20-1 and TRBJ1-1; 9 nucleotides align to TRBD1. The CDR3 length is 14 residues. V lost 5 bases and J lost 5; bases outside the gene matches: 9. CDR1 and CDR2 (germline): DFQATT, SNEGSKA (reference sequence). The CDR3 here is CSAYLDRGSTEAFF. The DNA for the CDR3 is TGCAGTGCTTATTTAGACAGGGGGAGTACTGAAGCTTTCTTT.

This clonotype has just a few counts. The chain carries TRBV2 and TRBJ2-2; tentatively, D is TRBD2 (6 bases). CDR1 SNHLY and CDR2 FYNNEI come from the germline V gene. V lost 4 bases to trimming and J lost 6 bases, with 12 bases between them. CDR3 length: 14 residues. The CDR3 bases are TGTGCCAGCAGTGGGCAGGGAGGCGCCGGGGAGCTGTTTTTT. Its translation: CASSGQGGAGELFF.

This clonotype was observed at least ten times. The V and J genes are TRBV11-3 and TRBJ1-2; 8 nucleotides agree with TRBD1. Trimming at V came to 5 bases and at J to 13 bases, leaving 15 bases not matched to a gene. This CDR3 is 14 amino acids long. From germline, CDR1 is SGHNT and CDR2 YENEEA. CDR3 residues: CASSPTGALGRGTF. CDR3 DNA: TGTGCCAGCAGCCCGACAGGGGCTCTCGGACGGGGCACCTTC.

This clonotype came up many times. DNA of the CDR3: TGTGCCGGGCATAACAGGGAGCCGGGAAACACCATATATTTT. Protein sequence: CAGHNREPGNTIYF. The rearrangement links TRBV12-3 or TRBV12-4 to TRBJ1-3; D is possibly TRBD1 (6 bases). Trimming took 11 bases from V and 4 from J, leaving 18 bases between them. This CDR3 has 14 residues.

This clonotype was recorded a few times. The chain carries TRBV12-5 and TRBJ2-2; D is tentatively TRBD1 or TRBD2 (5 bases each). CDR1 LGHNT and CDR2 FRNRAP come from the germline V gene. V gave up 5 bases and J gave up 2 bases, with 30 bases separating them. This CDR3 comprises 21 residues. CDR3: CASGLVRDQPWAAVNTGELFF. The CDR3 DNA follows: TGTGCTAGTGGTCTTGTCCGGGACCAGCCCTGGGCGGCAGTTAACACCGGGGAGCTGTTTTTT.

There are a few counts of this clonotype. This chain links TRBV3-1 with TRBJ2-2; unclear D gene. The germline V gene has CDR1 LGHDT and CDR2 YNNKEL (reference sequence). Deletions cut 0 bases from V and 7 bases from J, with 6 bases between. The CDR3 runs to 13 residues. The CDR3 region has the DNA TGTGCCAGCAGCCAAGATATGGGCGGGGAGCTGTTTTTT. Its protein product is CASSQDMGGELFF.